Given below is one T cell receptor beta chain in context. This sample is part of a study of blood T cell repertoires in COVID-19. At the level of the study: Spain, Italy and the United States supplied samples that represented acute and convalescent COVID-19. In each case, the material was cDNA or gDNA derived from T cells, B-cell-depleted T cells, or PBMCs.

As processed by the authors: Nucleated cell counts were estimated from reference gene primer amplification. This table comes from immunoSEQ multiplex PCR, and its TCRdb copy is limited to in-frame clones, with some not included. V and J calls and clone size are those listed in that table; D and trimming were worked out from the DNA. The sample consists of roughly 28,000 clones, about 85% of them appearing once. The CDR3 has 15 amino acids. The germline CDR1 and CDR2 sequences are MNHEY and SMNVEV (reference sequence). V trimming: 2 bases; J trimming: 10 bases; junction bases outside the gene matches: 9.

This receptor was obtained from a human donor in a cohort sampled during active COVID-19. The sequenced sample was peripheral blood. J is TRBJ2-7 and V is TRBV27, with 12 bases fitting TRBD2. The CDR3 bases are TGTGCCAGCAGTTTACAAGCTAGCGGGGGGGCCCCCCAGTACTTC. The encoded protein is CASSLQASGGAPQYF.